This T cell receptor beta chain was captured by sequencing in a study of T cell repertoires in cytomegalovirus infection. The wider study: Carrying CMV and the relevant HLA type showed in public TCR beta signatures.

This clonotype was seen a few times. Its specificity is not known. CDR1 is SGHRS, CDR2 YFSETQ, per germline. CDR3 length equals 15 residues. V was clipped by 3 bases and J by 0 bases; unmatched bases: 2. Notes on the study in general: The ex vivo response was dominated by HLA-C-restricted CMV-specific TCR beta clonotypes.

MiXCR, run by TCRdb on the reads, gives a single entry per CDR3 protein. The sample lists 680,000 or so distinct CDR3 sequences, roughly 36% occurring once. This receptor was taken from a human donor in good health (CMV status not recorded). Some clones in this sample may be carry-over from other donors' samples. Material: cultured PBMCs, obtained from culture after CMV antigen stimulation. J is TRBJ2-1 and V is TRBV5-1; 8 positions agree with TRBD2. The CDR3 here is CASSSGGASYNEQFF. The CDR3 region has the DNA TGCGCCAGCAGCTCCGGGGGGGCCTCCTACAATGAGCAGTTCTTC.